The next 10 T cell receptor beta chains were all read from a single sample in a study of human versus mouse CDR3 diversity and MHC coevolution. Data came from immunoSEQ multiplex PCR; TCRdb stores just in-frame clones and leaves some out. Here the sample spans roughly 80,000 clones, just over 90% being singletons. The sequenced sample consisted of naive CD4+ T cells from blood. Subset in this sample: CD45RO-negative CD62L-positive naive CD4 T cells. These receptors were taken from a person aged 25 to 69 in good health.

The chain couples TRBV4-2 to TRBJ1-5, with 10 bases aligning to TRBD1. With V trimmed by 0 bases and J by 8 bases, 7 bases remained unmatched. This CDR3 contains 16 residues. Germline values: CDR1 LGHNA, CDR2 YNFKEQ. CDR3 region: CASSQEIGTGVKPQHF. CDR3 nucleotides: TGTGCCAGCAGCCAAGAAATTGGGACAGGGGTGAAGCCCCAGCATTTT.

This chain connects TRBV4-3 to TRBJ1-4, with D hard to call. Germline-derived CDR1 and CDR2 are LGHNA and YSLEER. The ends were cut back, 1 base at V and 4 bases at J, with 7 bases in the middle. This CDR3 contains 14 residues. Written as DNA, the CDR3 is TGCGCCAGCAGCCAAGGACACGGTAATGAAAAACTGTTTTTT. This sequence encodes CASSQGHGNEKLFF.

V usage is TRBV5-1 and J usage is TRBJ2-2, with 7 bases aligning to TRBD1. V was clipped by 4 bases and J by 5 bases; unmatched bases: 8. CDR1 SGHRS and CDR2 YFSETQ come from the germline V gene. CDR3 length equals 15 residues. The CDR3, as DNA: TGCGCCAGCAGCAACCGACAGGGCGGGACCGGGGAGCTGTTTTTT. Its protein product is CASSNRQGGTGELFF.

CDR3 sequence: CASSQDPPGGSSYNEQFF. As DNA, the CDR3 is TGCGCCAGCAGCCAAGATCCCCCGGGCGGGAGCTCCTACAATGAGCAGTTCTTC. The chain joins TRBV4-3 to TRBJ2-1; TRBD2 matches 7 bases. Germline-derived CDR1 and CDR2 are LGHNA and YSLEER. The CDR3 length is 18 residues. After removal of 0 bases from V and 0 bases from J, the junction contained 8 bases not matched to a gene.

About this clone itself: The junction does not match germline at one end; this may be a read error. The chain uses TRBV6-5 and TRBJ1-2, with D perhaps matching TRBD1 (6 bases). Germline V gives CDR1 MNHEY, CDR2 SVGAGI. The CDR3 length is 13 residues. CDR3 coding DNA: TGTGCCAGCAGCTACTCCAGGGGCTATGGCTACACCTTC. This encodes CASSYSRGYGYTF.

The chain recombines TRBV18 with TRBJ2-7, with TRBD2 as a possible D gene (6 bases). Trimming removed 3 bases at V and 0 bases at J, with 9 bases between. The CDR3 contains 14 residues. From germline, CDR1 is KGHSH and CDR2 LQKENI. The DNA of the CDR3 is TGTGCCAGCTCACCGAGCGGGTACTCCTACGAGCAGTACTTC. Its protein product is CASSPSGYSYEQYF.

This CDR3 is CASSPPSENYGYTF. CDR3 DNA: TGTGCCAGCTCACCACCATCGGAGAACTATGGCTACACCTTC. V is TRBV18 and J is TRBJ1-2; D ambiguous. The CDR3 covers 14 residues. Trimming removed 0 bases from V and 2 bases from J, with 7 bases in between. The germline V gene encodes CDR1 KGHSH and CDR2 LQKENI.

The rearrangement links TRBV21-1 to TRBJ1-1; the tabulated D call, TRBD1, remains unverified against the DNA. TRBV21-1 constitutes a pseudogene. The length of the CDR3 is 15 residues. CDR3 loop: CASSKGRQENTEAFF. The CDR3, as DNA: TGTGCCAGCAGCAAAGGAAGGCAGGAGAACACTGAAGCTTTCTTT.

V is TRBV5-3 and J is TRBJ1-5; D is uncertain. TRBV5-3 is sorted into the ORF group, with uncertain function. CDR3 length: 16 residues. V was clipped by 1 base and J by 0 bases, with 11 bases between them. The CDR3 is CARSLWAPYSNQPQHF. The DNA of the CDR3 is TGTGCCAGAAGCTTGTGGGCCCCTTATAGCAATCAGCCCCAGCATTTT.

The V gene is TRBV10-3, the J gene TRBJ2-7; TRBD1 might be the D (6 bases). CDR1 and CDR2 (germline): ENHRY, SYGVKD. V lost 1 base to trimming and J lost 5 bases, with 15 bases between them. The CDR3 consists of 15 residues. DNA for the CDR3: TGTGCCATCAGTGAGTTGGGACACCGGTGGGACGAGCAGTACTTC. Encoded protein: CAISELGHRWDEQYF.